This T cell receptor beta chain was captured by sequencing in a study of technical replicates of blood from a handful of donors. Some clones are missing from TCRdb's copy, which holds only in-frame ones; the method was immunoSEQ multiplex PCR. The table includes approximately 81,000 clones, about 81% detected once. The germline V gene has CDR1 PRHDT and CDR2 FYEKMQ (reference sequence). Trimming took off 8 bases at V and 0 bases at J, with 7 bases between the two ends. This CDR3 region has 13 residues. This sequence was found in a human donor in good health. Some clones in this sample may be carry-over from other donors' samples. The sequenced sample was PBMCs. This rearrangement joins TRBV13 to TRBJ2-2; no clear D. The CDR3 DNA is TGTGCCAGCCGGGTAGCGAACACCGGGGAGCTGTTTTTT. Amino acids: CASRVANTGELFF.